The present T cell receptor (beta chain) was sequenced within a study of OX40 agonist ivuxolimab in advanced cancers. Points from the study as a whole: Doses of 0.1 to 3.0 mg/kg were accompanied by clonal expansion of CD4+ and CD8+ blood T cells by week 6.

Here immunoSEQ multiplex PCR was the method, and the copy in TCRdb shows in-frame clones only, minus some. The table lists more than 95,000 clones, 85% to 90% of them singletons. About this clone itself: Its target is not known.

This CDR3 is built from 13 residues. V shed 2 bases and J shed 0 bases, with 5 bases lying between them. Per germline, CDR1 MNHNY and CDR2 SVGAGI (reference sequence). The sequence derives from an adult with an advanced solid tumor such as melanoma, head and neck, liver or kidney cancer. The sample in question was CD4+ or CD8+ T cells sorted from blood, obtained in a trial of the OX40 agonist ivuxolimab. This chain connects TRBV6-6 to TRBJ2-7; D call uncertain. The CDR3 spells CASSYDGSYEQYF. CDR3 coding DNA: TGTGCCAGCAGTTACGACGGCTCCTACGAGCAGTACTTC.